This T cell receptor (beta chain) comes out of a study of blood T cell repertoires in COVID-19. Study-level background: The cDNA or gDNA used as material had been derived from T cells, B-cell-depleted T cells, or PBMCs.

Recruitment covered about 25 US areas and drew participants whose ages spanned roughly 18 to 90 years. This CDR3 has 16 amino acids. From germline, CDR1 is SGHDT and CDR2 YYEEEE. The V and J ends lost 2 bases and 3 bases, in that order; junction bases with no gene match: 4. Only in-frame clones appear in the TCRdb table, and some are missing; sequencing was by immunoSEQ multiplex PCR. Seen here are about 310,000 clones, less than 85% observed once, and the top ten hold around 2%. The chain couples TRBV5-6 to TRBJ1-5, with 11 nucleotides matching TRBD1. Specimen: PBMCs or T cells enriched from blood (not recorded which). The receptor was derived from a woman in her thirties who had been exposed to COVID-19. This chain's CDR3 is CASSLRGQGDNQPQHF. CDR3 nucleotides: TGTGCCAGCAGCTTACGGGGACAGGGGGACAATCAGCCCCAGCATTTT.